This TCR beta chain appears in the sequencing data of a study of T cell responses to AZD1222 COVID-19 vaccine. The study, taken as a whole, reports: Unmutated variant regions are reportedly the target of nearly half of TCRs that are spike-specific. Seropositive AZD1222 recipients at baseline numbered only five to seven. The sample set comprised mostly white British donors with more females, and clonal diversity was possibly underestimated. The breadth and depth of Spike-specific TCRs increased once two AZD1222 doses had been given.

The germline V gene encodes CDR1 LNHDA and CDR2 SQIVND (reference sequence). There are 16 residues in the CDR3. Trimming at V came to 4 bases and at J to 8 bases, leaving 14 bases not matched to a gene. The table came from immunoSEQ multiplex PCR; TCRdb's copy has only in-frame clones and leaves some out. The sample has 150,000 to 180,000 clones; around 85% are singletons. With regard to this clone: Its cognate antigen is unknown.

The chain joins TRBV19 to TRBJ1-2, with 9 bases that match TRBD1. This sequence originates from an adult in good health. Sequences were derived from peripheral blood, sampled on day 0 of MenACWY control vaccination. Here the CDR3 reads CASSKGQGVPAEGYTF. The CDR3, as DNA: TGTGCCAGTAGTAAGGGACAGGGTGTGCCGGCGGAGGGCTACACCTTC.